Ten or more counts support the clone carrying this T cell receptor beta chain. Its antigen is still unknown. This record comes from a study of blood T cells in healthy people across ages. Study results and caveats: Unknown donor CMV status possibly confounded expanded clonotype changes.

PCR was performed a second time for roughly 7 to 11 cycles using a sample-barcoded 5' primer and a J-beta primer mix. MiXCR, run by TCRdb on the 5' RACE reads, gives a single entry per CDR3 protein. The sample has 650,000 or so distinct CDR3 sequences; approximately 52% are singletons. This receptor was identified in a woman over 75 in good health. The sequenced material came from blood.

The CDR3 region has the DNA TGTGCCAGCAGCTTAGTGGTGCTAGATCAGGCCAATGAGCAGTTCTTC. It yields the protein CASSLVVLDQANEQFF. V is TRBV7-9 and J is TRBJ2-1; D not certain. Trimming cost V 1 base and J 6 bases, with 16 bases left between them. CDR1 SEHNR and CDR2 FQNEAQ come from the germline V gene (reference sequence). This CDR3 region has 16 residues. Together with reference TRBV7-9 and TRBJ2-1, the CDR3 gives the full variable domain: DTGVSQNPRHKITKRGQNVTFRCDPISEHNRLYWYRQTLGQGPEFLTYFQNEAQLEKSRLLSDRFSAERPKGSFSTLEIQRTEQGDSAMYLCASSLVVLDQANEQFFGPGTRLTVL.